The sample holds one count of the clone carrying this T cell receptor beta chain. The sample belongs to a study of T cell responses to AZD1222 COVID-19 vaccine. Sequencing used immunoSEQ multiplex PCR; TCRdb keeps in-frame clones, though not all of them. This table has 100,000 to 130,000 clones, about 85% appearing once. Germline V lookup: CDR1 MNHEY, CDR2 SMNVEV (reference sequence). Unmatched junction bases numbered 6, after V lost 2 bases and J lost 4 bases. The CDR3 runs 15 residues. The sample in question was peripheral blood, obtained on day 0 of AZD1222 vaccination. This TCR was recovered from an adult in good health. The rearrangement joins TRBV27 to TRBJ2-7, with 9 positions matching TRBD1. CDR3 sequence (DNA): TGTGCCAGCAGTTTACGGGGACAGGGAGGATACGAGCAGTACTTC. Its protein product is CASSLRGQGGYEQYF.